This T cell receptor (beta chain) was observed in a study of human T cells and chemical hapten exposure. Across the study: Patches that contained 0.01% DPC were applied to the upper back and read at 6 days. Chiefly women, the patients showed alopecia areata, totalis or universalis. Study-wide results and limits: Healthy individuals' immune responses may differ from those of donors, who had alopecia.

This clonotype appeared many times. Its antigen remains unknown. TCRdb ran MiXCR on the RACE reads and lists one entry per CDR3 protein. This repertoire shows 100,000 or so distinct CDR3 sequences, approximately 9.9% found once; its top ten account for approximately 3.5%. The J segment lost 0 bases and the V segment lost 6 bases, leaving 6 bases of the junction unmatched. Germline loops: CDR1 ENHRY, CDR2 SYGVKD. This CDR3 has 16 residues. Time point given: patch test 1, 2 weeks after DPC sensitization. Treatment indicated: therapeutic diphenylcyclopropenone sensitization with weekly scalp DPC. The sequence was obtained from a woman in her 40s with alopecia areata. Some clones in this sample may be carry-over from other donors' samples. Specimen: whole blood, collected in connection with sensitization to the hapten diphenylcyclopropenone (DPC). The V and J genes are TRBV10-3 and TRBJ2-7; 12 bases fit TRBD2. As DNA, the CDR3 is TGTGCCATCAGGGAAGGACTAGCGGGGTACTCCTACGAGCAGTACTTC. Translation: CAIREGLAGYSYEQYF.